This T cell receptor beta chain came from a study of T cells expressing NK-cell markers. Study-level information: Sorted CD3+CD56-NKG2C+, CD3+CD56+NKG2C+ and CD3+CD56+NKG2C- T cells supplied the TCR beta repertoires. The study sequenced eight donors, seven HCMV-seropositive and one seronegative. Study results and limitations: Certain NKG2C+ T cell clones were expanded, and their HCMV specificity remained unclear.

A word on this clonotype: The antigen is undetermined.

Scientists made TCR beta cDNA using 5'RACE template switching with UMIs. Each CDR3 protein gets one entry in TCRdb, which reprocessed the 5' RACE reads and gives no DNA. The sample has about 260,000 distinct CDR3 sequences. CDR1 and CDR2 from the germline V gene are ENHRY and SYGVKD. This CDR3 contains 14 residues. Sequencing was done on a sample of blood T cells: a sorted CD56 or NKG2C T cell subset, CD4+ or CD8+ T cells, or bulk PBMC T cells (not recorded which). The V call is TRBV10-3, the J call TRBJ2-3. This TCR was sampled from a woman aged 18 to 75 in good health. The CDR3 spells CAIMEPGSTDTQYF.